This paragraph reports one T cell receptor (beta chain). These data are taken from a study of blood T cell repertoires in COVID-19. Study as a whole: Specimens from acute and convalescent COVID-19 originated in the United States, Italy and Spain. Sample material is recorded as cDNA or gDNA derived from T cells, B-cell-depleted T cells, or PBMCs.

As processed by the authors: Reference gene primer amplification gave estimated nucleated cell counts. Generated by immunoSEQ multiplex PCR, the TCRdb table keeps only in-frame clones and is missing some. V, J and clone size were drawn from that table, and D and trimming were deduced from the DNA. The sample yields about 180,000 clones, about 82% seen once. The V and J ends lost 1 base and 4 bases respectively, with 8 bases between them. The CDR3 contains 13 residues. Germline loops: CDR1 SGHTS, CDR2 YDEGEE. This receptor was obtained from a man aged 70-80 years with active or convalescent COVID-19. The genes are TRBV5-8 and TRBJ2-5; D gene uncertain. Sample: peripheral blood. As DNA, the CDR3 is TGTGCCAGCAGCTTGTCTCACAGAGAGACCCAGTACTTC. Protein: CASSLSHRETQYF.